The 16 T cell receptor beta chains given below trace back to one sample, sequenced in a study of T cells after yellow fever vaccination. TCRdb processed the 5' RACE reads anew with MiXCR; each CDR3 protein has one entry. Found here are about 13,000 distinct CDR3 sequences, under 5.5% of them singletons; the top ten hold around 50%. The source was PBMCs, either bulk or a sorted T-cell subset (CD4+, CD8+, memory, or dextramer-sorted; not recorded which), collected 45 days after the yellow fever booster vaccination. These TCRs come from a man younger than 45 who received the YFV17D yellow fever vaccine.

At least ten counts were recorded for this clonotype. The chain employs TRBV5-1 and TRBJ2-5; possibly TRBD2 for D (6 bases). In germline, CDR1 is SGHRS, CDR2 YFSETQ. The germline V and J ends were trimmed by 1 base and 4 bases, with 11 bases remaining between them. The CDR3 is 14 amino acids. The CDR3 reads CASSLRVGGETQYF. Written as DNA, the CDR3 is TGCGCCAGCAGCTTGCGTGTGGGGGGAGAGACCCAGTACTTC.

This clonotype has a count of ten or more. The chain joins TRBV7-6 to TRBJ2-7; TRBD1 matches at 10 bases. J was trimmed by 5 bases and V by 2 bases; bases with no gene match: 9. The V gene's germline CDR1 is SGHVS and CDR2 FNYEAQ. This CDR3 contains 16 residues. The CDR3 nucleotides read TGTGCCAGCAGCTTATTTAGCCGCGACAGGGGGCACGAGCAGTACTTC. This gives the protein CASSLFSRDRGHEQYF.

On this clonotype: A read error may explain this, as a much larger clone is one base away. The V and J genes are TRBV5-4 and TRBJ2-3, with TRBD1 matching 9 bases. CDR3 length: 17 amino acids. Per the germline V gene, CDR1 is SGHNT and CDR2 is YYREEE (reference sequence). CDR3: CAISNPLQGAITDTQYF. The CDR3 bases are TGTGCCATCAGCAACCCTCTACAGGGGGCTATCACAGATACGCAGTATTTT.

This clonotype was seen many times. The chain uses TRBV5-1 and TRBJ2-6, with D unresolved. V shed 0 bases and J shed 2 bases, with 6 bases lying between them. The CDR3 spans 15 residues. Per the germline V gene, CDR1 is SGHRS and CDR2 is YFSETQ. The CDR3 sequence is CASSLERTGANVLTF. In DNA form, the CDR3 reads TGCGCCAGCAGCTTGGAAAGGACTGGGGCCAACGTCCTGACTTTC.

This clonotype was observed at least ten times. The V gene is TRBV10-2, the J gene TRBJ2-2; D remains unclear. Looked up from germline, CDR1 is WSHSY and CDR2 is SAAADI. V dropped 6 bases and J dropped 2 bases, with 7 bases sitting between them. The CDR3 is 13 residues long. CDR3 nucleotide sequence: TGCGCCAGCAGGCCGACTAACACCGGGGAGCTGTTTTTT. It specifies CASRPTNTGELFF.

This clonotype occurred many times. The junction shows a germline mismatch at one end, possibly a read error. The chain couples TRBV20-1 to TRBJ1-6; D gene ambiguous. CDR1 is DFQATT and CDR2 is SNEGSKA in the germline V gene (reference sequence). The CDR3 is 12 residues long. The CDR3 DNA sequence: TGCAGTGCTAGGTTGGCGGATTCTCCCCTCCACTTT. This translates into CSARLADSPLHF.

This clonotype was picked up many times. The gene calls are TRBV29-1 and TRBJ2-7; D not resolved. Trimming cost V 4 bases and J 5 bases, with 9 bases left between them. The germline V gene encodes CDR1 SQVTM and CDR2 ANQGSEA. The CDR3 has 11 amino acids. The CDR3 sequence: CSVARRNEQYF. In nucleotides, the CDR3 is TGCAGCGTTGCTCGTAGGAACGAGCAGTACTTC.

The chain employs TRBV7-6 and TRBJ1-6; D remains unclear. Germline lookup yields CDR1 SGHVS and CDR2 FNYEAQ. V was clipped by 5 bases and J by 10 bases, with 21 bases between them. CDR3 length equals 16 residues. CDR3 bases: TGTGCCAGCAGCCATGGGCTGCTCTCTAGGAAGTCACCCCTCCACTTT. Amino acids: CASSHGLLSRKSPLHF.

This clonotype was found many times. This chain uses TRBV10-3 with TRBJ2-3; 10 nucleotides align to TRBD2. V was pared by 3 bases and J by 6 bases, with 9 bases of the junction left unmatched. Germline V lookup: CDR1 ENHRY, CDR2 SYGVKD. The CDR3 is 16 residues long. The CDR3: CAISDTPGLATDTQYF. The CDR3 DNA reads as TGTGCCATCAGTGATACTCCGGGACTAGCGACCGATACGCAGTATTTT.

This clonotype was found many times. The chain joins TRBV7-6 to TRBJ2-1; D gene uncertain. Trimming cost V 1 base and J 9 bases, with 10 bases left between them. Germline values: CDR1 SGHVS, CDR2 FNYEAQ. This CDR3 region has 13 residues. The CDR3 region has the DNA TGTGCCAGCAGCTTAGAACTGCGAAGTGAGCAGTTCTTC. As protein: CASSLELRSEQFF.

This clonotype was observed at least ten times. The chain joins TRBV6-2 or TRBV6-3 to TRBJ1-2; D unclear. Trimming stripped 8 bases from V and 3 bases from J, with 16 bases between. Germline V lookup: CDR1 MNHEY, CDR2 SVGEGT. The length of the CDR3 is 14 residues. CDR3 protein: CASHRDGFYYGYTF. The CDR3 nucleotides are TGTGCCAGCCACCGGGATGGATTCTACTATGGCTACACCTTC.

This clonotype showed up many times. The rearrangement joins TRBV7-2 to TRBJ2-7, with 9 bases lining up with TRBD2. Germline trimming cut 5 bases from V and 3 bases from J; bases unmatched to any gene: 14. CDR1 is SGHTA and CDR2 is FQGNSA in the germline V gene. The CDR3 is 17 residues long. CDR3 amino acids: CASSRSLAGAGGYEQYF. In nucleotides, the CDR3 is TGTGCCAGCAGCCGATCTTTAGCGGGGGCAGGAGGCTACGAGCAGTACTTC.

This clonotype was observed at least ten times. The rearrangement joins TRBV6-1 to TRBJ1-1; possible D gene TRBD1, 5 bases. The CDR3 is 12 amino acids. CDR1 is MNHNS and CDR2 is SASEGT in the germline V gene. V was cut by 5 bases and J by 6 bases, with 10 bases left in between. CDR3 sequence: CASSQRTPEAFF. CDR3 DNA sequence: TGTGCCAGCAGTCAAAGGACACCTGAAGCTTTCTTT.

This clonotype was seen repeatedly, ten times or more. The rearrangement uses TRBV27 and TRBJ2-7; 8 bases map to TRBD2. Losses at the gene ends were 6 bases for V and 2 bases for J; bases not matched to a gene: 12. The germline V gene has CDR1 MNHEY and CDR2 SMNVEV (reference sequence). The CDR3 runs to 16 residues. The CDR3 DNA reads as TGTGCCAGCAGCCCAGGGCAACTAGCGGAGGCCTACGAGCAGTACTTC. Its translation is CASSPGQLAEAYEQYF.

Ten or more counts support this clonotype. The chain has TRBV5-1 and TRBJ1-1, with D tentatively TRBD1 (5 bases). CDR3 size: 13 residues. Germline V gene data show CDR1 as SGHRS and CDR2 as YFSETQ. Trimming took off 2 bases at V and 3 bases at J, with 8 bases between the two ends. The CDR3 is CASSFSGYTEAFF. CDR3 DNA: TGCGCCAGCAGCTTCTCAGGGTACACTGAAGCTTTCTTT.

The sample holds many counts of this clonotype. The chain is built from TRBV6-2 or TRBV6-3 and TRBJ2-1, with TRBD2 matching 11 bases. Germline V lookup: CDR1 MNHEY, CDR2 SVGEGT. Losses at the gene ends were 2 bases for V and 9 bases for J; bases not matched to a gene: 9. The CDR3 runs to 16 residues. The DNA of the CDR3 is TGTGCCAGCAGTTACCGTCTAGCGGGAGGAGAATTTGAGCAGTTCTTC. Encoded protein: CASSYRLAGGEFEQFF.